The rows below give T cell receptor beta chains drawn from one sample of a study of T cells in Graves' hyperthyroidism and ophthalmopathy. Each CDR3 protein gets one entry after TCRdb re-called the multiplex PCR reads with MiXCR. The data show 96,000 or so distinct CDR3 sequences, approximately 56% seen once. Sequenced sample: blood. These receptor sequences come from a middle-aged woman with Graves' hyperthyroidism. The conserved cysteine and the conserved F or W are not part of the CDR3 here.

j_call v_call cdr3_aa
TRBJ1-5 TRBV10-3 AISPFGSDQPQH
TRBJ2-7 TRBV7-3 ASSLRGRGEQY
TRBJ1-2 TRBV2 ASSDSSSQGYGYT
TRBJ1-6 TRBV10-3 ASRQGTPLH
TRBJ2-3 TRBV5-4 ASRRQLAGEGTDTQY
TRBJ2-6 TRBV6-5 ASSRGLAGSGGANVLT
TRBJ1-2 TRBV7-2 ASSQDWYGCT
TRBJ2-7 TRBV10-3 AISPGGDRAYEQY
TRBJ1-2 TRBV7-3 ASSSLEGYYGHT
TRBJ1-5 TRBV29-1 SVPGQGGQPQH
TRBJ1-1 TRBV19 ASSTGHLGYTEAF
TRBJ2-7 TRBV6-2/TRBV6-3 ASRGTGSYEQY
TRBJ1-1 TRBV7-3 ASSLAPRGNTEAF
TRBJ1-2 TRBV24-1 ATSALKGNYGYT
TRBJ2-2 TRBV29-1 SVVHLSSGANTGELF
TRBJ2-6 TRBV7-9 ASSRDRERSEA
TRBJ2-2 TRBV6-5 ASSYTNEGRTGELF
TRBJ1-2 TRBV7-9 ASRPQGLDGYT
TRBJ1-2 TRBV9 ASSAQGIGDGYT
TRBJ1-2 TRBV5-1 ASSLDRGSYGYT